These 24 T cell receptor beta chains originate from one sample sequenced in a study of metastatic and nonmetastatic thyroid tumors. Until they underwent thyroid surgery, no patient had received any treatment. Via MiXCR, TCRdb re-called the PCR reads. The sample has fewer than 30,000 clones; 15% to 20% are singletons. Source material: blood. The receptors derive from a female donor with papillary thyroid cancer or a benign thyroid nodule (not recorded which). Some clones in this sample may be carry-over from other donors' samples.

This clone is termed medium-sized. V usage is TRBV27 and J usage is TRBJ1-6; no reliable D call. Trimming cost V 4 bases and J 9 bases, with 10 bases left between them. In germline, CDR1 is MNHEY, CDR2 SMNVEV (reference sequence). This CDR3 has 13 amino acids. The CDR3, as DNA: TGTGCCAGCAGTTCGAGGGAACGTTCACCCCTCCACTTT. It is translated as CASSSRERSPLHF.

This clone has a handful of counts. The chain uses TRBV18 and TRBJ2-2; 8 bases agree with TRBD1. There are 16 residues in the CDR3. Germline CDR1 reads KGHSH; CDR2 reads LQKENI. Trimming removed 2 bases from V and 4 bases from J; junction bases left unmatched: 6. The CDR3 nucleotides are TGTGCCAGCTCACCATCGGGCAGGGGGCCCACCGGGGAGCTGTTTTTT. As protein: CASSPSGRGPTGELFF.

This clone showed up many times. At the DNA level, this CDR3 is encoded by other sequences in the same sample as well. This chain uses TRBV6-1 with TRBJ1-5; maybe TRBD1 (5 bases). Germline V lookup: CDR1 MNHNS, CDR2 SASEGT. Deletions cut 6 bases from V and 4 bases from J, with 19 bases between. The CDR3 totals 16 residues. CDR3 nucleotides: TGTGCCAGCAGCGCTGCTGTAGGGCAGGGTAATCAGCCCCAGCATTTT. It yields the protein CASSAAVGQGNQPQHF.

Comments on this clone: A read error may be the cause here, since a much bigger clone is one base away. The chain is built from TRBV27 and TRBJ2-4; 10 positions agree with TRBD1. CDR1 is MNHEY and CDR2 is SMNVEV in the germline V gene (reference sequence). V trimming: 7 bases; J trimming: 0 bases; junction bases outside the gene matches: 15. This CDR3 has 19 residues. The CDR3 DNA sequence: TGTGCCAGCAAGCCCCGGGACAGGGGCCTGTATCTAGCCAAAAACATTCAGTACTTC. Its translation is CASKPRDRGLYLAKNIQYF.

At least ten counts were recorded for this clone. The chain uses TRBV4-1 and TRBJ2-3, with 8 positions matching TRBD2. Trimming took 9 bases from V and 5 from J; bases not matched to a gene: 4. There are 12 residues in the CDR3. Germline values: CDR1 MGHRA, CDR2 YSYEKL. CDR3 DNA: TGCGCCAGGGGACTAGTGGGAGATACGCAGTATTTT. This gives the protein CARGLVGDTQYF.

Within the sample, this clone is medium-sized (0.01 to 0.1%). The chain joins TRBV27 to TRBJ2-7; D is unclear. Germline CDR1 reads MNHEY; CDR2 reads SMNVEV (reference sequence). The length of the CDR3 is 8 residues. DNA for the CDR3: TGTGCCAGAGGGAACTCATGGGTC. This codes for CARGNSWV.

This clone has just a few counts. The gene calls are TRBV15 and TRBJ1-2; D gene uncertain. Germline CDR1 reads LNHNV; CDR2 reads YYDKDF (reference sequence). V was shortened by 3 bases and J by 2 bases, with 7 bases between the two germline ends. The CDR3 loop spans 13 amino acids. The DNA of the CDR3 is TGTGCCACCAGCAGGCCGGGAAACTATGGCTACACCTTC. Its translation: CATSRPGNYGYTF. Full variable domain (outside the CDR3, taken from reference TRBV15 and TRBJ1-2): DAMVIQNPRYQVTQFGKPVTLSCSQTLNHNVMYWYQQKSSQAPKLLFHYYDKDFNNEADTPDNFQSRRPNTSFCFLDIRSPGLGDTAMYLCATSRPGNYGYTFGSGTRLTVV.

The V and J genes are TRBV2 and TRBJ2-2, with D tentatively TRBD1 (6 bases). The CDR3 spans 13 residues. V lost 2 bases, J lost 6 bases, and 7 bases lay in between. CDR1 is SNHLY and CDR2 is FYNNEI in the germline V gene. The CDR3 nucleotides read TGTGCCAGCAGTGAAACAGGGTCCGGGGAGCTGTTTTTT. Protein product: CASSETGSGELFF. Full variable domain (rest looked up from reference TRBV2 and TRBJ2-2): EPEVTQTPSHQVTQMGQEVILRCVPISNHLYFYWYRQILGQKVEFLVSFYNNEISEKSEIFDDQFSVERPDGSNFTLKIRSTKLEDSAMYFCASSETGSGELFFGEGSRLTVL.

This clone was detected ten times or more. This CDR3 is CSARGATDTQYF. The CDR3, as DNA: TGCAGTGCCCGAGGGGCCACAGATACGCAGTATTTT. The chain employs TRBV20-1 and TRBJ2-3; the D gene could be TRBD1 or TRBD2 (5 bases each). Germline V gene lookup returns CDR1 DFQATT and CDR2 SNEGSKA (reference sequence). This CDR3 is built from 12 residues. Trimming removed 6 bases from V and 2 bases from J, with 9 bases in between.

This clone has ten or more counts. This chain uses TRBV28 with TRBJ1-4, with 7 bases matching TRBD1. CDR1 and CDR2 from the germline V gene are MDHEN and SYDVKM. This CDR3 has 15 residues. V trimming: 3 bases; J trimming: 8 bases; junction bases outside the gene matches: 9. DNA for the CDR3: TGTGCCAGCAGTTTGATACAGGGGCGGAGGGAAAAACTGTTTTTT. This sequence encodes CASSLIQGRREKLFF.

This clone was seen ten or more times. V gene TRBV25-1 combines with J gene TRBJ2-1, with D tentatively TRBD1 (6 bases). The CDR3 spans 14 residues. Germline-derived CDR1 and CDR2 are MGHDK and SYGVNS. Trimming cost V 7 bases and J 0 bases, with 10 bases left between them. The CDR3 DNA sequence: TGTGCCAGCACGGGACACTCCTCCTACAATGAGCAGTTCTTC. This gives the protein CASTGHSSYNEQFF.

This clone has a count of ten or more. J is TRBJ2-3 and V is TRBV2; D is uncertain. Trimming removed 4 bases from V and 5 bases from J, with 10 bases in between. Per the germline V gene, CDR1 is SNHLY and CDR2 is FYNNEI. The CDR3 extends over 13 amino acids. CDR3 DNA sequence: TGTGCCAGCAGTGTCGCCAGACAAGATACGCAGTATTTT. Protein product: CASSVARQDTQYF.

The chain carries TRBV10-2 and TRBJ2-1; D not resolved. The CDR3 contains 15 residues. Deletions cut 0 bases from V and 8 bases from J, with 14 bases between. Germline CDR1 reads WSHSY; CDR2 reads SAAADI. DNA of the CDR3: TGCGCCAGCAGTGAGTCGACTGCAACCGGGCATGAGCAGTTCTTC. Its translation is CASSESTATGHEQFF.

This clone was seen at least ten times. The rearrangement links TRBV7-3 to TRBJ2-3, with 8 bases identical to TRBD2. The CDR3 runs 15 residues. The germline V gene encodes CDR1 SGHTA and CDR2 FQGTGA. V lost 0 bases and J lost 5; bases outside the gene matches: 4. In DNA, the CDR3 is TGTGCCAGCAGCTTAACGAGGCTAGCGGGAGATACGCAGTATTTT. This gives the protein CASSLTRLAGDTQYF.

This clone was found a few times. A much larger clone is a single base away; this may be a read error. The rearrangement links TRBV5-4 to TRBJ2-7; D is uncertain. Trimming pared 0 bases from V and 3 bases from J, leaving 4 bases between. The germline gives CDR1 SGHNT, CDR2 YYREEE (reference sequence). The length of the CDR3 is 12 residues. CDR3 residues: CASSLDYYEQYF. The CDR3 DNA reads as TGTGCCAGCAGCTTGGATTACTACGAGCAGTACTTC.

The gene calls are TRBV19 and TRBJ2-7; 10 nucleotides align to TRBD1. Germline CDR1 LNHDA, CDR2 SQIVND (reference sequence). V lost 6 bases to trimming and J lost 4 bases; unmatched junction nucleotides: 9. The CDR3 is 15 amino acids. This chain's CDR3 is CASRRPRTGGYEQYF. The DNA of the CDR3 is TGTGCCAGTAGACGACCCCGGACAGGGGGTTACGAGCAGTACTTC.

This clone was recorded at least ten times. The chain has TRBV29-1 and TRBJ2-5; 12 bases are shared with TRBD2. Germline V lookup: CDR1 SQVTM, CDR2 ANQGSEA. The CDR3 extends over 16 amino acids. V shed 2 bases and J 4 bases; nucleotides not matched to a gene: 8. DNA of the CDR3: TGCAGCGTTGAATTAGCTAGCGGGAGGGCGTCAGAGACCCAGTACTTC. Protein: CSVELASGRASETQYF.

This clone counts as medium-sized (0.01 to 0.1%). CDR3 residues: CASSPGTGAIYGYTF. DNA of the CDR3: TGTGCCAGCAGTCCAGGGACAGGGGCGATCTATGGCTACACCTTC. The chain recombines TRBV6-1 with TRBJ1-2; TRBD1 matches 10 bases. Looked up from germline, CDR1 is MNHNS and CDR2 is SASEGT. J gave up 4 bases and V 5 bases, and 7 bases lay outside the gene matches. This CDR3 is built from 15 residues.

This clone has at least ten counts. The V call is TRBV4-1, the J call TRBJ2-5, with D possibly TRBD2 on 6 matching bases. The germline V gene encodes CDR1 MGHRA and CDR2 YSYEKL. Trimming shortened V by 2 bases and J by 3 bases, and 19 bases separated the two germline ends. CDR3 size: 17 residues. DNA for the CDR3: TGCGCCAGCAGCCAACATACTCGACTAGTCGGTGAAGAGACCCAGTACTTC. Protein: CASSQHTRLVGEETQYF.

This clone ranks as medium-sized. V usage is TRBV28 and J usage is TRBJ1-5, with 7 bases matching TRBD1. Trimming removed 6 bases from V and 4 bases from J; junction bases left unmatched: 9. The CDR3 covers 15 residues. Germline loops: CDR1 MDHEN, CDR2 SYDVKM. Here the CDR3 reads CASRRGDSKNQPQHF. CDR3 in DNA: TGTGCCAGCAGGCGGGGGGACAGCAAGAATCAGCCCCAGCATTTT.

Judged by abundance, this clone is medium-sized (0.01 to 0.1%). The genes are TRBV2 and TRBJ2-7, with D tentatively TRBD2 (5 bases). CDR1 and CDR2 from the germline V gene are SNHLY and FYNNEI. V was pared by 6 bases and J by 2 bases, with 14 bases between. The CDR3 sequence is 14 residues long. CDR3 coding DNA: TGTGCCAGCAGACGCCTGCGGGTAACCTACGAGCAGTACTTC. As protein: CASRRLRVTYEQYF.

The sample holds a few counts of this clone. This clone may be a read error of a much larger clone one base away. CDR3 sequence reads: CASSYSAGGIEAFF. The CDR3 nucleotides read TGTGCCAGCAGTTACTCAGCGGGGGGCATTGAAGCTTTCTTT. This sequence joins TRBV6-5 and TRBJ1-1, with D maybe TRBD1 (6 bases). CDR1 MNHEY and CDR2 SVGAGI come from the germline V gene. CDR3 length: 14 residues. The V gene lost 0 bases and the J gene lost 7 bases, with 12 bases spanning the gap.

In its sample, this clone was seen many times. CDR3 DNA: TGTGCCAGCAGCCAGGCTGGAGATACGCAGTATTTT. This translates into CASSQAGDTQYF. The gene calls are TRBV9 and TRBJ2-3; D is unclear. Trimming cost V 4 bases and J 5 bases, with 8 bases left between them. The germline gives CDR1 SGDLS, CDR2 YYNGEE. The CDR3 consists of 12 residues.

This clone has a count of ten or more. The V and J genes are TRBV3-1 and TRBJ2-7; 7 bases agree with TRBD2. Trimming cost V 1 base and J 7 bases; bases outside gene matches: 4. This CDR3 has 13 residues. Germline CDR1 reads LGHDT; CDR2 reads YNNKEL (reference sequence). The CDR3 DNA reads as TGTGCCAGCAGCCAAGGGGGGGGTTGGGAGCAGTACTTC. Its translation is CASSQGGGWEQYF.